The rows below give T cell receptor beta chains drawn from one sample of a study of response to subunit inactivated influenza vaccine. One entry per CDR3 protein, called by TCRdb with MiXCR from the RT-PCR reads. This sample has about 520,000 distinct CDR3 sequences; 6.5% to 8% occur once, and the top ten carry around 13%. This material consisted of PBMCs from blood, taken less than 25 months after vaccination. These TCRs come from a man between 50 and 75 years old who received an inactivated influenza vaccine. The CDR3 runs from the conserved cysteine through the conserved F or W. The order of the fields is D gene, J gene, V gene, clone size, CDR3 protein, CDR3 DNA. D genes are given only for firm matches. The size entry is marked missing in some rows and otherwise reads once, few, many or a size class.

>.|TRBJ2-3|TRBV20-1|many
CSAGVTGNIDTQYF
TGCAGTGCAGGGGTTACAGGGAACATTGATACGCAGTATTTT
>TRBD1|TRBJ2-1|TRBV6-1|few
CASRGQGRNEQFF
TGTGCCAGCAGGGGACAGGGGAGGAATGAGCAGTTCTTC
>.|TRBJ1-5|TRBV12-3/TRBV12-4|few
CASSLDSYNQPQHF
TGTGCCAGCAGTTTAGACAGTTACAATCAGCCCCAGCATTTT
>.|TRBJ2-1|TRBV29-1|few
CSVERSSYNEQFF
TGCAGCGTTGAACGGAGCTCCTACAATGAGCAGTTCTTC
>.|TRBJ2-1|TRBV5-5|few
CASSLVSTYNEQFF
TGTGCCAGCAGCTTGGTTTCTACCTACAATGAGCAGTTCTTC
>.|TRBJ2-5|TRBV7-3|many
CASSLMGPLETQYF
TGTGCCAGCAGCTTAATGGGCCCCCTGGAGACCCAGTACTTC
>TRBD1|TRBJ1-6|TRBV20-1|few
CSARLAGQNNSPLHF
TGCAGTGCTAGACTAGCGGGACAGAATAATTCACCCCTCCACTTT
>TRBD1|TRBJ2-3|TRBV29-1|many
CSTWDRDTEDTQYF
TGCAGCACATGGGACAGGGACACCGAAGATACGCAGTATTTT
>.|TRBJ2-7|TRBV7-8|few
CASSLVSGIPYEQYF
TGTGCCAGCAGCTTAGTTTCTGGGATTCCCTACGAGCAGTACTTC
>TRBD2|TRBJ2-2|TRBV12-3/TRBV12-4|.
CASSPLETSGRAAGELFF
TGTGCCAGCAGCCCCCTCGAGACTAGCGGGAGGGCCGCCGGGGAGCTGTTTTTT
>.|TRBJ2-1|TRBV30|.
CAWSKGSSYNEQFF
TGTGCCTGGAGTAAGGGGAGCTCCTACAATGAGCAGTTCTTC
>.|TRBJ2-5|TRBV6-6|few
CASSYPDSQYF
TGTGCCAGCAGTTACCCCGATTCCCAGTACTTC
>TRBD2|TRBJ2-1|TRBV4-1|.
CASSEPLAGSRNEQFF
TGCGCCAGCAGCGAGCCCCTAGCGGGATCTCGCAATGAGCAGTTCTTC
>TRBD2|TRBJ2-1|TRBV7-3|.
CASSLSLAGREQFF
TGTGCCAGCAGCTTATCCCTAGCGGGACGTGAGCAGTTCTTC
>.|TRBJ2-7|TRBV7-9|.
CASSPSHSYEQYF
TGTGCCAGCAGCCCCAGTCACTCCTACGAGCAGTACTTC
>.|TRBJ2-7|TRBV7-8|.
CASSLREHYEQYF
TGTGCCAGCAGCCTCCGGGAACACTACGAGCAGTACTTC
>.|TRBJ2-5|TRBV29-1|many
CSVYGGQTIQETQYF
TGCAGCGTCTACGGGGGACAGACCATTCAAGAGACCCAGTACTTC
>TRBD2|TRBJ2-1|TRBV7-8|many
CASSLREGLDEQFF
TGTGCCAGCAGCCTCCGGGAGGGCCTAGATGAGCAGTTCTTC
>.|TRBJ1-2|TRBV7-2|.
CASRRSGAANYGYTF
TGTGCCAGCAGGCGCTCCGGGGCAGCGAACTATGGCTACACCTTC
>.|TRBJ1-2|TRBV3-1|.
CASSKGPPVGYTF
TGTGCCAGCAGCAAAGGGCCGCCTGTTGGCTACACCTTC
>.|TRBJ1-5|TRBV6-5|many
CASSYFPQGSNQPQHF
TGTGCCAGCAGTTACTTTCCACAGGGCAGCAATCAGCCCCAGCATTTT
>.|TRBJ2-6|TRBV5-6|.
CASSPGAPGANVLTF
TGTGCCAGCAGCCCCGGGGCCCCGGGGGCCAACGTCCTGACTTTC
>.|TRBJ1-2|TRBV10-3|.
CAIKGTGSNYGYTF
TGTGCCATCAAGGGCACAGGCTCTAACTATGGCTACACCTTC
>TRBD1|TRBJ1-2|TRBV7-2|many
CAITPQGAGGYTF
TGTGCCATCACACCGCAGGGGGCTGGAGGCTACACCTTC
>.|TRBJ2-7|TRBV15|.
CATSRGLYYEQYF
TGTGCCACCAGCAGGGGACTGTACTACGAGCAGTACTTC
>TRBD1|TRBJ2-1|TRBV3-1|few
CASSQVIERGLYNEQFF
TGTGCCAGCAGCCAAGTAATTGAGAGGGGGCTCTACAATGAGCAGTTCTTC
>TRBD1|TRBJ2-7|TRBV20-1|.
CSANRPGQGGNEQYF
TGCAGTGCAAATCGCCCGGGACAGGGAGGCAACGAGCAGTACTTC
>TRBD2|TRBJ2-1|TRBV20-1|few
CSARFLAGPYNEQFF
TGCAGTGCTAGATTCCTAGCGGGCCCTTACAATGAGCAGTTCTTC
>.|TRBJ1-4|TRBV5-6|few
CASTSGTVVEKLFF
TGTGCCAGCACCTCCGGGACGGTGGTGGAAAAACTGTTTTTT
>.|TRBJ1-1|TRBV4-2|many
CASSLAINTEAFF
TGTGCCAGCAGCCTCGCCATCAATACTGAAGCTTTCTTT
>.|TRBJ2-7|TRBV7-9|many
CASSPTLAEQYF
TGTGCCAGCAGCCCAACATTAGCGGAGCAGTACTTC
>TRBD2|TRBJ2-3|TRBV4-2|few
CASSQVGLAADTQYF
TGTGCCAGCAGCCAAGTGGGCCTAGCGGCCGATACGCAGTATTTT
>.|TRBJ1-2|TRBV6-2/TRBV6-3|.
CASSPIANYGYTF
TGTGCCAGCAGCCCGATCGCTAACTATGGCTACACCTTC
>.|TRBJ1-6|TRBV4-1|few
CASSQGVTLYNSPLHF
TGCGCCAGCAGCCAAGGGGTGACACTGTATAATTCACCCCTCCACTTT
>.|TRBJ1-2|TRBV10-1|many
CASSAGFLNYGYTF
TGCGCCAGCAGTGCTGGGTTCTTAAACTATGGCTACACCTTC
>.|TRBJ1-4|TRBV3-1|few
CASSQEGLNEKLFF
TGTGCCAGCAGCCAAGAGGGACTAAATGAAAAACTGTTTTTT
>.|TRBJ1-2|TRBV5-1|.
CASSSGVFYGYTF
TGCGCCAGCAGCTCCGGGGTTTTCTATGGCTACACCTTC
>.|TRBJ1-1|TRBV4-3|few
CASSLSGLTNTEAFF
TGCGCCAGCAGCCTATCGGGACTCACGAACACTGAAGCTTTCTTT
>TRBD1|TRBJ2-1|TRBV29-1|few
CSVAQGTGGNYNEQFF
TGCAGCGTGGCACAAGGGACAGGGGGCAACTACAATGAGCAGTTCTTC
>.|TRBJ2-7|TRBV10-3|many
CAITNTGIVDEQYF
TGTGCCATCACCAACACAGGGATAGTAGACGAGCAGTACTTC
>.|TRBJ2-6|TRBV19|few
CASSHNLQNVLTF
TGTGCCAGTAGCCATAATTTACAGAACGTCCTGACTTTC
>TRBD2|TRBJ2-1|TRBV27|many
CASSPGTSGRRNEQFF
TGTGCCAGCAGTCCCGGGACTAGCGGGAGGCGCAATGAGCAGTTCTTC
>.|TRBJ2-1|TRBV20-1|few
CSAIWGSASYNEQFF
TGCAGTGCTATCTGGGGTAGCGCCTCCTACAATGAGCAGTTCTTC
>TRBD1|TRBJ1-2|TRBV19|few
CASSIGQGGGYTF
TGTGCCAGTAGTATCGGACAGGGAGGCGGCTACACCTTC
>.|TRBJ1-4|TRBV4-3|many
CASSQVVSEKLFF
TGCGCCAGCAGCCAGGTTGTTTCTGAAAAACTGTTTTTT
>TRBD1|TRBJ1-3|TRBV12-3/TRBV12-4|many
CASSVTGQGNTIYF
TGTGCCAGCAGTGTAACGGGACAGGGAAACACCATATATTTT
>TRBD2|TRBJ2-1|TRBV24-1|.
CATSASGRGDEQFF
TGTGCCACCAGTGCTAGCGGGAGAGGAGATGAGCAGTTCTTC
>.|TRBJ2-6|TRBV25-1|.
CASSEFGSGANVLTF
TGTGCCAGCAGTGAATTTGGGTCTGGGGCCAACGTCCTGACTTTC
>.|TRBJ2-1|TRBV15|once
CATSRDRQGGTYNEQFF
TGTGCCACCAGCAGAGATCGGCAGGGGGGAACCTACAATGAGCAGTTCTTC
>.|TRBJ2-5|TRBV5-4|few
CASSKRLVGETQYF
TGTGCCAGCAGCAAGAGACTAGTCGGTGAGACCCAGTACTTC
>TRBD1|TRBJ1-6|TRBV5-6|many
CASRTGTGASPLHF
TGTGCCAGCAGAACCGGGACAGGAGCTTCACCCCTCCACTTT
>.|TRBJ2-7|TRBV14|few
CASSQVGANEQYF
TGTGCCAGCAGCCAAGTGGGGGCGAACGAGCAGTACTTC
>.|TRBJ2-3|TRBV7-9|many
CASSLERALGTDTQYF
TGTGCCAGCAGCTTAGAGAGGGCCCTCGGCACAGATACGCAGTATTTT
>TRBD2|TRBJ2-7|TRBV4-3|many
CASSQGTSGLSYEQYF
TGCGCCAGCAGCCAAGGGACTAGCGGCCTGTCCTACGAGCAGTACTTC
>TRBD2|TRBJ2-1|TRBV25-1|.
CASSDLTSGRALEQFF
TGTGCCAGCAGTGACCTCACTAGCGGGAGGGCCCTCGAGCAGTTCTTC